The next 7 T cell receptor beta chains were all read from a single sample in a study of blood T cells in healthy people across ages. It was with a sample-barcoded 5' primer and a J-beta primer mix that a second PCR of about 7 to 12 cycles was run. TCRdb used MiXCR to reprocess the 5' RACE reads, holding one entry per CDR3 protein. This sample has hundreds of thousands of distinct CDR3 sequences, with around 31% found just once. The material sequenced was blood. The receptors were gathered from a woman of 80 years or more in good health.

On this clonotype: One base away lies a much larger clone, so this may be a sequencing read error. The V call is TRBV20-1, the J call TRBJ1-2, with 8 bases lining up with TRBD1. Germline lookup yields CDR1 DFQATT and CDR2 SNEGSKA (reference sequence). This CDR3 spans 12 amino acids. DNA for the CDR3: TGCAGGGCTAGTACAGGGGGTGGGGGCTACACCTTC. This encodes CRASTGGGGYTF.

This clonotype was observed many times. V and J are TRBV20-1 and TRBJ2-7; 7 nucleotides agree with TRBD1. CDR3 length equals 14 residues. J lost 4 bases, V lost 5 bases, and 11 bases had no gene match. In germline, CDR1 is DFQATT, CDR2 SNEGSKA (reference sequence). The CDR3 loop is CSALDRTGFYEQYF. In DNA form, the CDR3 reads TGCAGTGCTTTAGATCGGACAGGATTTTACGAGCAGTACTTC.

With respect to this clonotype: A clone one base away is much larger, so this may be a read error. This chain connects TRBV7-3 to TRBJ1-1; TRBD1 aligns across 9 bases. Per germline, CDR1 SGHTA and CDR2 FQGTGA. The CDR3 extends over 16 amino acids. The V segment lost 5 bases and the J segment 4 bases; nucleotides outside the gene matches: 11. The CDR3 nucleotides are TGTGCCAGCAGCCTCCGAGGACAGGGGTTGAGCACTGAAGCTTTCTTT. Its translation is CASSLRGQGLSTEAFF.

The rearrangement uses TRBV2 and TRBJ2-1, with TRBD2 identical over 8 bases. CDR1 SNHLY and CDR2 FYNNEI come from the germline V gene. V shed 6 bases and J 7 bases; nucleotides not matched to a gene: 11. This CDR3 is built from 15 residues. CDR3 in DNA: TGTGCCAGCAGAAAAAGTCCAGCGGGGGTAAATGAGCAGTTCTTC. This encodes CASRKSPAGVNEQFF. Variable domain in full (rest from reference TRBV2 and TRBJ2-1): EPEVTQTPSHQVTQMGQEVILRCVPISNHLYFYWYRQILGQKVEFLVSFYNNEISEKSEIFDDQFSVERPDGSNFTLKIRSTKLEDSAMYFCASRKSPAGVNEQFFGPGTRLTVL.

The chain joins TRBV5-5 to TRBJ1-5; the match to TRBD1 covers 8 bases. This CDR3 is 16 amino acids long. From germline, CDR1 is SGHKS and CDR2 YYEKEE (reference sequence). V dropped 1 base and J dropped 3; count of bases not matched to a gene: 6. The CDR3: CASSLFATGDNQPQHF. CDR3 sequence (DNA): TGTGCCAGCAGCTTGTTCGCGACAGGGGACAATCAGCCCCAGCATTTT.

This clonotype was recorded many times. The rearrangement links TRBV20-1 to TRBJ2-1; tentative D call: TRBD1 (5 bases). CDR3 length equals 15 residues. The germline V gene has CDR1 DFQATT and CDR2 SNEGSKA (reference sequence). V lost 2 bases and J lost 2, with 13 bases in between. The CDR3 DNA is TGCAGTGCTAGATCCTACTCAGGGACCTACAATGAGCAGTTCTTC. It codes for CSARSYSGTYNEQFF.

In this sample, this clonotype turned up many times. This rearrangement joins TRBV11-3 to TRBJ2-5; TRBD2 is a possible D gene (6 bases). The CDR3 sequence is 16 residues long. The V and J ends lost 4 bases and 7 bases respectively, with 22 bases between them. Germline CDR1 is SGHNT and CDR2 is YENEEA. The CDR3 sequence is CASSSLSGTSPGTQYF. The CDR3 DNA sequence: TGTGCCAGCAGCTCCCTCTCCGGGACTTCTCCTGGGACCCAGTACTTC.